Listed here is a single T cell receptor beta chain. The sample is drawn from a study of blood T cell repertoires in COVID-19. Authors' analysis steps: Amplifying reference gene primers gave estimates of nucleated cell counts. This table comes from immunoSEQ multiplex PCR, and its TCRdb copy is limited to in-frame clones, with some not included. D and trimming come from the DNA, and the V and J calls and clone size come from that table. The profile shows 180,000 or so clones, 75% to 90% of them singletons. The sequence was collected from a woman aged 18 to 35 who had recovered from COVID-19. The sequenced sample consisted of PBMCs or T cells enriched from blood (not recorded which).

CDR3 nucleotide sequence: TGTGCCAGCAGCGTAGGTCCAAGCATCGGGACCTACGAGCAGTACTTC. The encoded protein is CASSVGPSIGTYEQYF. The V and J genes are TRBV9 and TRBJ2-7, with TRBD2 as a possible D gene (5 bases). This CDR3 has 16 amino acids. V dropped 0 bases and J dropped 2 bases, with 15 bases sitting between them. CDR1 and CDR2 from the germline V gene are SGDLS and YYNGEE.